This T cell receptor beta chain derives from a study of CD8 T cells in ankylosing spondylitis. Regarding the study as a whole: Several highly homologous variants made up a TCR beta motif, and this motif appeared characteristic of ankylosing spondylitis blood.

The TCR beta libraries were generated through quantitative 5'-RACE incorporating molecular barcodes. TCRdb redid the calling of the 5' RACE reads with MiXCR, one entry per CDR3 protein. This sample has a few hundred thousand distinct CDR3 sequences, with around 20% found just once. V shed 10 bases and J shed 7 bases, with 17 bases lying between them. The CDR3 runs 12 residues. The germline CDR1 and CDR2 sequences are MNHEY and SVGAGI. This clonotype was found a few times. Its target is unknown. The rearrangement links TRBV6-5 to TRBJ2-7; the D gene is possibly TRBD1 (6 bases). The TCR was taken from a male donor with ankylosing spondylitis. Material for sequencing was blood, either unsorted or a sorted T cell fraction (not recorded which). The CDR3 sequence: CATAPGQPEQYF. The CDR3 coding sequence is TGTGCCACGGCTCCCGGACAGCCAGAGCAGTACTTC.